This entry concerns a single T cell receptor beta chain. What it binds is not known. The data were taken from a study of cytotoxic CD8 clonotypes in ibrutinib-treated CLL. Assay: immunoSEQ multiplex PCR; the TCRdb copy retains only in-frame clones and omits some. The sample has some 200,000 clones; roughly 65% are singletons. The study's findings and limits: Investigators sampled sustained-remission and progressing patients at differing times. Upon ibrutinib response clonality rose, and upon progression it fell back toward baseline.

The germline V gene has CDR1 SNHLY and CDR2 FYNNEI. Trimming shortened V by 4 bases and J by 3 bases, and 10 bases separated the two germline ends. There are 14 residues in the CDR3. V is TRBV2 and J is TRBJ1-5; unclear D gene. This TCR derives from a human donor with chronic lymphocytic leukemia. The specimen comprised PBMCs, sampled after 12 months of ibrutinib treatment. The CDR3 loop reads CASSVQRTNQPQHF. The CDR3 DNA sequence: TGTGCCAGCAGTGTACAGAGAACCAATCAGCCCCAGCATTTT.